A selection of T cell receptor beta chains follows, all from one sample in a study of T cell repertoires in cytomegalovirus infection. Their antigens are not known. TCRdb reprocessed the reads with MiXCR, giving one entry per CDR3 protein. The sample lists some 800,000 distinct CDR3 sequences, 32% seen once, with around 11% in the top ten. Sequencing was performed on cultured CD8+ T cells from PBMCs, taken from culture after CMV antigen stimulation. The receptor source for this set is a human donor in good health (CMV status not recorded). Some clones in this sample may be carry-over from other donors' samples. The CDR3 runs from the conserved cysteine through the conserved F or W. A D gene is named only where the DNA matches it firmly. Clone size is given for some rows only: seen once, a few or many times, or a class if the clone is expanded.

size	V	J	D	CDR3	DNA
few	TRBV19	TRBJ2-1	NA	CASSIEAGWANEQFF	TGTGCCAGTAGTATCGAGGCAGGGTGGGCCAATGAGCAGTTCTTC
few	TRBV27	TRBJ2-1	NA	CASSGTSGLYNEQFF	TGTGCCAGCAGTGGAACCTCGGGACTCTACAATGAGCAGTTCTTC
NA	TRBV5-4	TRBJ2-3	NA	CASSLEVGRTDTQYF	TGTGCCAGCAGCTTGGAAGTAGGCCGCACAGATACGCAGTATTTT
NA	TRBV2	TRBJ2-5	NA	CASSVLGRETQYF	TGTGCCAGCAGTGTATTGGGGAGGGAGACCCAGTACTTC
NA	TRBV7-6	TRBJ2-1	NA	CANSYTDGPYNEQFF	TGTGCCAACAGCTACACGGACGGACCCTACAATGAGCAGTTCTTC
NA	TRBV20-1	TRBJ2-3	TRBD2	CSVPRGLAGDTDTQYF	TGCAGTGTTCCGAGAGGACTAGCGGGCGACACAGATACGCAGTATTTT
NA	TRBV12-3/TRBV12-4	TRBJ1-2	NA	CASSLVFAGDYGYTF	TGTGCCAGCAGTTTAGTTTTCGCCGGTGACTATGGCTACACCTTC
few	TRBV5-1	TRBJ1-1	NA	CASSLEGVMEAFF	TGCGCCAGCAGCTTGGAAGGGGTTATGGAAGCTTTCTTT
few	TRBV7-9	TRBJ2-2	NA	CASSGRSGTGELFF	TGTGCCAGCAGCGGACGGTCGGGGACCGGGGAGCTGTTTTTT
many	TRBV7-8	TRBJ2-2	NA	CASRPGLNTGELFF	TGTGCCAGCAGACCCGGGCTCAACACCGGGGAGCTGTTTTTT
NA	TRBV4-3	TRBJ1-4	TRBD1	CASSQDYRGRGEKLFF	TGCGCCAGCAGCCAAGACTACAGGGGGCGCGGGGAAAAACTGTTTTTT
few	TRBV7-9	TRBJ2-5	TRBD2	CASSAQTGGRSQETQYF	TGTGCCAGCAGCGCCCAGACTGGCGGGAGATCTCAAGAGACCCAGTACTTC
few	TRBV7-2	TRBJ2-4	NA	CASSLDLPIAKNIQYF	TGTGCCAGCAGCTTAGATCTCCCTATAGCCAAAAACATTCAGTACTTC
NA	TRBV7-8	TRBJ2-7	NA	CASSQIAAGPTYEQYF	TGTGCCAGCAGCCAGATCGCGGCAGGGCCGACCTACGAGCAGTACTTC
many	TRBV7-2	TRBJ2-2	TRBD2	CASSLEPSGETGELFF	TGTGCCAGCAGCTTAGAGCCTAGCGGGGAAACCGGGGAGCTGTTTTTT
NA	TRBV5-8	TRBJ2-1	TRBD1	CASSLVTGGSYNEQFF	TGTGCCAGCAGCTTGGTGACAGGGGGCTCCTACAATGAGCAGTTCTTC
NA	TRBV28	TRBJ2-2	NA	CASSGPGAGELFF	TGTGCCAGCAGCGGGCCAGGGGCCGGGGAGCTGTTTTTT
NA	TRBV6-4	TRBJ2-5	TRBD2	CASSTGGSETQYF	TGTGCCAGCAGTACGGGGGGATCTGAGACCCAGTACTTC
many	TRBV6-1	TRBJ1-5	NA	CASSEGHQPQHF	TGTGCCAGCAGTGAAGGTCATCAGCCCCAGCATTTT
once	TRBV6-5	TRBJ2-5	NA	CASSYVSGPRETQYF	TGTGCCAGCAGTTACGTCTCGGGCCCCCGAGAGACCCAGTACTTC
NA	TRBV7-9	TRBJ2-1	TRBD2	CASSFLAGRNNEQFF	TGTGCCAGCAGCTTCCTAGCGGGGCGAAACAATGAGCAGTTCTTC
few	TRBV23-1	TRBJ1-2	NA	CASSLRKTNYGYTF	TGCGCCAGCAGTCTTCGGAAGACTAACTATGGCTACACCTTC
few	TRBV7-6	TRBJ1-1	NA	CASSLAMGPEAFF	TGTGCCAGCAGCTTAGCGATGGGGCCTGAAGCTTTCTTT
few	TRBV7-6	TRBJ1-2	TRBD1	CASSDQGAGGYTF	TGTGCCAGCAGCGATCAGGGGGCAGGCGGCTACACCTTC
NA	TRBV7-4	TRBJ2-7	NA	CASTLGRGHEQYF	TGTGCCAGCACCCTTGGCAGGGGCCACGAGCAGTACTTC
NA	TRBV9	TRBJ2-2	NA	CASSVARNTGELFF	TGTGCCAGCAGCGTAGCCAGGAACACCGGGGAGCTGTTTTTT
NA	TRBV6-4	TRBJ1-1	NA	CASYWRAIRNSEAFF	TGTGCCAGCTATTGGCGGGCGATTAGAAACTCTGAAGCTTTCTTT
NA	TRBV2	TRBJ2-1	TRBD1	CATKAGQGYNEQFF	TGTGCCACCAAGGCGGGACAGGGCTACAATGAGCAGTTCTTC
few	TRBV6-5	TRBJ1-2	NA	CASKQANYGYTF	TGTGCCAGCAAACAAGCTAACTATGGCTACACCTTC
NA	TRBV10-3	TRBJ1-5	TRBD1	CATGTDKQQPQHF	TGTGCCACTGGGACAGACAAACAGCAGCCCCAGCATTTT
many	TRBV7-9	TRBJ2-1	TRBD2	CASSLRTRPSNEQFF	TGTGCCAGCAGCTTAAGGACTAGACCGTCCAATGAGCAGTTCTTC
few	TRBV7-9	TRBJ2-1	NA	CASSLLPGQGGGNEQFF	TGTGCCAGCAGCTTGCTCCCCGGGCAGGGAGGGGGAAATGAGCAGTTCTTC
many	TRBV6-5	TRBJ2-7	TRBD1	CASSSTVLGQDYEQYF	TGTGCCAGCAGTTCCACAGTTCTGGGACAGGACTACGAGCAGTACTTC
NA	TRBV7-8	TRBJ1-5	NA	CASSSLGQQNQPQHF	TGTGCCAGCAGCTCATTAGGACAGCAAAATCAGCCCCAGCATTTT
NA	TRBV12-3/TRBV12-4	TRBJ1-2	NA	CASSPDICGFYGYTF	TGTGCCAGCAGTCCCGACATTTGCGGATTTTATGGCTACACCTTC
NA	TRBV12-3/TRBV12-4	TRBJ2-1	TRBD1	CASSFAEGAHNEQFF	TGTGCCAGCAGTTTTGCCGAGGGGGCCCACAATGAGCAGTTCTTC
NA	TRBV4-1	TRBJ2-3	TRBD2	CASSQDGLGITDTQYF	TGCGCCAGCAGCCAAGATGGACTAGGAATAACAGATACGCAGTATTTT
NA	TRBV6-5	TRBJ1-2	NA	CASSSNRRGYTF	TGTGCCAGCAGTTCAAACAGGCGAGGCTACACCTTC
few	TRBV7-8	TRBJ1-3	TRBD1	CASSAGTRGPENTIYF	TGTGCCAGCAGCGCCGGGACGAGGGGGCCTGAAAACACCATATATTTT
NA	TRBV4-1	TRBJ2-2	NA	CASSQGGRPTNTGELFF	TGCGCCAGCAGCCAAGGAGGACGGCCTACAAACACCGGGGAGCTGTTTTTT
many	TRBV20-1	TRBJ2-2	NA	CSARQPGARGTGELFF	TGCAGTGCTAGACAACCGGGGGCTAGGGGCACCGGGGAGCTGTTTTTT
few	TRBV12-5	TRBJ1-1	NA	CASALGGGAPNTEAFF	TGTGCTAGTGCCCTGGGGGGGGGGGCCCCCAACACTGAAGCTTTCTTT
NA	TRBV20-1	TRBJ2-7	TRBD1	CSARDRGSSYEQYF	TGCAGTGCCCGTGACAGGGGCTCGTCCTACGAGCAGTACTTC
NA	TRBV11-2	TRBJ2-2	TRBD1	CASSSLTGSGELFF	TGTGCCAGCAGCTCACTGACAGGGTCCGGGGAGCTGTTTTTT
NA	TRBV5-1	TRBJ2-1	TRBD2	CASSLGVAGGPKEQFF	TGTGCCAGCAGCTTGGGGGTAGCGGGGGGCCCTAAGGAGCAGTTCTTC
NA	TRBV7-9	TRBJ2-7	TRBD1	CASSYRGKAYEQYF	TGTGCCAGCAGTTACAGGGGGAAAGCCTACGAGCAGTACTTC
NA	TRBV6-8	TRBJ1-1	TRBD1	CASSYSTDRGNTEAFF	TGTGCCAGCAGTTACTCCACCGACAGGGGTAACACTGAAGCTTTCTTT
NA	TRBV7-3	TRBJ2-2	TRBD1	CASSLIGGSPNTGELFF	TGTGCCAGCAGTCTCATAGGGGGCAGTCCCAACACCGGGGAGCTGTTTTTT
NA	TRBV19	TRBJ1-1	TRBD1	CASSIGPGQRPEAFF	TGTGCCAGTAGTATAGGCCCGGGACAGAGACCTGAAGCTTTCTTT
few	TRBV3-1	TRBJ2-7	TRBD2	CASSQDLGGVRGQYF	TGTGCCAGCAGCCAAGATCTGGGGGGGGTAAGGGGGCAGTACTTC
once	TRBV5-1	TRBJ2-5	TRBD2	CASSLAVGGTTEETQYF	TGCGCCAGCAGCTTGGCGGTCGGGGGGACTACCGAAGAGACCCAGTACTTC
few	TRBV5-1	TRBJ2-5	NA	CASSPITSLYPQETQYF	TGCGCCAGCAGCCCGATTACTAGCTTATACCCTCAAGAGACCCAGTACTTC
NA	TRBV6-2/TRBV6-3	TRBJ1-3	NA	CASSYPGRDPGNTIYF	TGTGCCAGCAGTTACCCCGGTAGGGATCCTGGAAACACCATATATTTT
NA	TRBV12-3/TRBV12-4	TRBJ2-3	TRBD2	CASRSLAGGATDTQYF	TGTGCCAGCAGGAGTCTAGCGGGGGGGGCCACAGATACGCAGTATTTT
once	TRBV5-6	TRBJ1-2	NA	CASSLEGSHGYTF	TGTGCCAGCAGCTTAGAGGGATCCCACGGCTACACCTTC
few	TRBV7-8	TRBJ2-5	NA	CASSHTGGVQETQYF	TGTGCCAGCAGCCACACGGGTGGGGTCCAAGAGACCCAGTACTTC
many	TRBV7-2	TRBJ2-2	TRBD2	CASSDGTTRPDTGELFF	TGTGCCAGCAGCGACGGGACTACTCGCCCTGATACCGGGGAGCTGTTTTTT
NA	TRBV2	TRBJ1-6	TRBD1	CARWETGKGDSPLHF	TGTGCCAGGTGGGAGACAGGGAAGGGCGATTCACCCCTCCACTTT
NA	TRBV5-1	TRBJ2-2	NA	CATRGDLNTGELFF	TGCGCCACCCGAGGGGACCTGAACACCGGGGAGCTGTTTTTT